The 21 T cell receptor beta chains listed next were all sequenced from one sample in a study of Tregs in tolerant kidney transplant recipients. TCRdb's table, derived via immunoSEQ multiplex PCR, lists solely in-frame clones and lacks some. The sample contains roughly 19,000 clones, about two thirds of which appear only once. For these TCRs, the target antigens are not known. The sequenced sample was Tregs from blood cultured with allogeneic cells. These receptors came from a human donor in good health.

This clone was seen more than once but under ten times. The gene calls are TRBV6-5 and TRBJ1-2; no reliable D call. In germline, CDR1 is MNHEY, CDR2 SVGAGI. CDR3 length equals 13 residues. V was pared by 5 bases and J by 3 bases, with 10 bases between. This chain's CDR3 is CASSPDRYYGYTF. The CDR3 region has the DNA TGTGCCAGCAGTCCAGACCGTTACTATGGCTACACCTTC.

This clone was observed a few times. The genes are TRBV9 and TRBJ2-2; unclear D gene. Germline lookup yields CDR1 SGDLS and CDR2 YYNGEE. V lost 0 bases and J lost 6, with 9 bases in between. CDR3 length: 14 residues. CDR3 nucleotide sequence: TGTGCCAGCAGCGTAGGCCCGAAGGCCGGGGAGCTGTTTTTT. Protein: CASSVGPKAGELFF.

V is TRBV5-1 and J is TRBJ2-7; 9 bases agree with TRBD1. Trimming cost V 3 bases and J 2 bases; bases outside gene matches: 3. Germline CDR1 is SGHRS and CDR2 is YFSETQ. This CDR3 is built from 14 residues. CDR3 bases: TGCGCCAGCAGCTCGGGGGACAGGGCCTACGAGCAGTACTTC. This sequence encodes CASSSGDRAYEQYF.

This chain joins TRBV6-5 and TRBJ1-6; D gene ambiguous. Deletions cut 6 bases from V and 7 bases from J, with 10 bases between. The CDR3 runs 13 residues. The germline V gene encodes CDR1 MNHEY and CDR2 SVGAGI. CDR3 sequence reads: CASRPDPNSPLHF. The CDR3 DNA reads TGTGCCAGCAGACCCGACCCAAATTCACCCCTCCACTTT.

CDR3 residues: CASSSTLRGVTQETQYF. DNA of the CDR3: TGCGCCAGCAGCTCCACTCTGCGGGGGGTCACCCAAGAGACCCAGTACTTC. The chain combines TRBV5-1 with TRBJ2-5; 8 bases fit TRBD2. The germline V gene has CDR1 SGHRS and CDR2 YFSETQ. The junction had 11 bases not matched to a gene; V was cut back by 3 bases and J by 1 base. The CDR3 is 17 amino acids.

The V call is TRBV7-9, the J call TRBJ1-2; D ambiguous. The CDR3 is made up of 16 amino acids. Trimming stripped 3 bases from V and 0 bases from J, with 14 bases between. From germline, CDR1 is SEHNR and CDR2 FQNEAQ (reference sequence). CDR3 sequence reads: CASSFGRISANYGYTF. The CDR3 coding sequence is TGTGCCAGCAGCTTCGGCCGGATTTCGGCTAACTATGGCTACACCTTC.

The CDR3 here is CASSLFGGRGDTQYF. The CDR3 DNA reads as TGTGCCAGCAGCCTCTTTGGGGGACGAGGAGATACGCAGTATTTT. The chain employs TRBV11-3 and TRBJ2-3; D tentatively fits TRBD1 or TRBD2 (5 bases each). CDR1 SGHNT and CDR2 YENEEA come from the germline V gene. The CDR3 contains 15 residues. Between the trimmed V and J ends, which lost 5 bases and 5 bases, there was a span of 17 bases.

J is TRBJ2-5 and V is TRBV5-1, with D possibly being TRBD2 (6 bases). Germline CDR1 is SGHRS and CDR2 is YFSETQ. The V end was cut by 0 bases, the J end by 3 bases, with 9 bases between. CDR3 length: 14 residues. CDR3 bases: TGCGCCAGCAGCTTGGCCGGAGGGGAAGAGACCCAGTACTTC. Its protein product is CASSLAGGEETQYF.

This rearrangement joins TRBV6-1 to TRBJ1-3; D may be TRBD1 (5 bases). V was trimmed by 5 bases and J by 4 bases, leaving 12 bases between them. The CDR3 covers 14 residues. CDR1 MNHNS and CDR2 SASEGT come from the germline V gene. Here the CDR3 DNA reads TGTGCCAGCAGTCTTACCGGGGCCGGAAACACCATATATTTT. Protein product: CASSLTGAGNTIYF.

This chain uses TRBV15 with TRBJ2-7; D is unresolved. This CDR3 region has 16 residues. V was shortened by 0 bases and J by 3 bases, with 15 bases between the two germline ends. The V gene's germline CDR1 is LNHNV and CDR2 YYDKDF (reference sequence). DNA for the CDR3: TGTGCCACCAGCAGAGATATGTCCTTAAGCAACTACGAGCAGTACTTC. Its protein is CATSRDMSLSNYEQYF.

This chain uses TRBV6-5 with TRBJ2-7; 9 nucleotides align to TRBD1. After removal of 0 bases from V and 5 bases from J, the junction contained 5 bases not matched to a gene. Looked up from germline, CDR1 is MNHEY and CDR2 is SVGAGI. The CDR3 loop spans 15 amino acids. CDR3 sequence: CASSYSGTGIDEQYF. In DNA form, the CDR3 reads TGTGCCAGCAGTTACTCCGGGACAGGGATCGACGAGCAGTACTTC.

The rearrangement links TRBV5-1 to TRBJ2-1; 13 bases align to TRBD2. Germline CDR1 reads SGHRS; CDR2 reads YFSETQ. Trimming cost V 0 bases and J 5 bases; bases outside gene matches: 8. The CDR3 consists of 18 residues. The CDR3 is CASSLEVPGLAGHNEQFF. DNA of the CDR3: TGCGCCAGCAGCTTGGAGGTCCCGGGACTAGCGGGACACAATGAGCAGTTCTTC.

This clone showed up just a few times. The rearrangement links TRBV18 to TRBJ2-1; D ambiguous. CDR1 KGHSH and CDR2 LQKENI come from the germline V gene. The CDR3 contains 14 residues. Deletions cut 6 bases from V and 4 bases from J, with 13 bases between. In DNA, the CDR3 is TGTGCCAGCTCCCCCCAGCCCCAATACAATGAGCAGTTCTTC. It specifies CASSPQPQYNEQFF. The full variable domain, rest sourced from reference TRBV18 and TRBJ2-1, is NAGVMQNPRHLVRRRGQEARLRCSPMKGHSHVYWYRQLPEEGLKFMVYLQKENIIDESGMPKERFSAEFPKEGPSILRIQQVVRGDSAAYFCASSPQPQYNEQFFGPGTRLTVL.

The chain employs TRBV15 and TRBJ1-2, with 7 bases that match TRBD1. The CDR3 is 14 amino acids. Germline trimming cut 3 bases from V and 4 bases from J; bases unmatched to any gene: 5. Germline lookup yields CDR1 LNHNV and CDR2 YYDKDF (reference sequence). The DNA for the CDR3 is TGTGCCACCAGCAGTATGGGGACAGTCTATGGCTACACCTTC. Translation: CATSSMGTVYGYTF.

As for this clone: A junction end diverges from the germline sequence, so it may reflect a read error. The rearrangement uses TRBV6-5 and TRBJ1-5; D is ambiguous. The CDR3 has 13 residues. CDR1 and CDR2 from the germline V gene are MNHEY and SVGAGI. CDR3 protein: CASSYYSNQPQHF. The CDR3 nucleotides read TGTGCCAGCAGCTACTATAGCAATCAGCCCCAGCATTTT.

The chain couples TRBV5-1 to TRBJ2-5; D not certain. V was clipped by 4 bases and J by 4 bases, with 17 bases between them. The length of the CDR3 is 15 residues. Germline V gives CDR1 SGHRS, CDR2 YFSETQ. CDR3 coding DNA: TGCGCCAGCAGCCCACCCACGGGCGGCGGAGAGACCCAGTACTTC. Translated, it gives CASSPPTGGGETQYF.

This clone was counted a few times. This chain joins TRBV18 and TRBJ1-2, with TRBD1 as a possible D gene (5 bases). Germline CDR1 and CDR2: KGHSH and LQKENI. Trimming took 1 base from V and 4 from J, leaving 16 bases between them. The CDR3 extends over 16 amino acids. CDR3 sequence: CASSPLSFGGGYGYTF. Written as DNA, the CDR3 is TGTGCCAGCTCACCACTCAGTTTCGGGGGAGGCTATGGCTACACCTTC. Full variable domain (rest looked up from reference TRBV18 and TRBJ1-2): NAGVMQNPRHLVRRRGQEARLRCSPMKGHSHVYWYRQLPEEGLKFMVYLQKENIIDESGMPKERFSAEFPKEGPSILRIQQVVRGDSAAYFCASSPLSFGGGYGYTFGSGTRLTVV.

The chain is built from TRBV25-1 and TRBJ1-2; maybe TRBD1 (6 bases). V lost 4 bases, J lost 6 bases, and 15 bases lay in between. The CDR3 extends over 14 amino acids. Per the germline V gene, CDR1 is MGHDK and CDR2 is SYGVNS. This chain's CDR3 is CASSAVQGRDGYTF. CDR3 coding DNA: TGTGCCAGCAGTGCCGTACAGGGACGGGATGGCTACACCTTC.

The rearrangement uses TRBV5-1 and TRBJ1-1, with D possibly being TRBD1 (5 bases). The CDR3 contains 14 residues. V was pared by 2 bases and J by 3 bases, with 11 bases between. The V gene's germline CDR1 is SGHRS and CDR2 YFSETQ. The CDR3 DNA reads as TGCGCCAGCAGCTTCGCCAGGGCGGACACTGAAGCTTTCTTT. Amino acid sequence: CASSFARADTEAFF.

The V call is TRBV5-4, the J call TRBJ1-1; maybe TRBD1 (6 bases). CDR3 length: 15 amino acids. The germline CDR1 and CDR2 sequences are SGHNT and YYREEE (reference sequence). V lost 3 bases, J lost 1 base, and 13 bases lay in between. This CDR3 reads CASSYFQGRNTEAFF. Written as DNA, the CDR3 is TGTGCCAGCAGCTACTTTCAGGGGCGGAACACTGAAGCTTTCTTT.

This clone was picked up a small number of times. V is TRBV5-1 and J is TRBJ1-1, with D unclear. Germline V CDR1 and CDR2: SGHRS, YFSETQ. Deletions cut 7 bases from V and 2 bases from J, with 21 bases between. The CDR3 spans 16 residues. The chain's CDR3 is CASFGNVPSGNTEAFF. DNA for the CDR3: TGCGCCAGCTTCGGGAATGTTCCGTCGGGAAACACTGAAGCTTTCTTT.